This TCR beta chain was identified in a study of spatial heterogeneity in lung cancer (dated by TCRdb to about 2019). A note on the overall study: Beta-chain transcripts were consistently detected in greater numbers than alpha-chain transcripts, which likely reflected higher beta-chain transcript abundance. Nonsynonymous mutation counts, determined by whole-exome sequencing of tumor tissue, were related to features of the TCR repertoire. In the raw uncorrected reads, each unique combination of TCR and UMI appeared more than ten times on average. TCR alpha and beta repertoires were quantitatively compared across multiple tumor regions, matched nontumor lung and blood in non-small cell lung cancer. At surgery, hundreds of tumor regions, 61 to 65 matched nontumor lung samples and more than 50 PBMC samples were TCR-sequenced for both alpha and beta chains. TCR transcript counts in tumor regions correlated strongly with a T cell transcriptional module score from matched bulk RNA-seq.

Broader findings and caveats from the paper: The tumor nonsynonymous mutation count correlated with the number of expanded alpha and beta TCRs within the tumor. Counts of ubiquitous and regional expanded TCRs were found to correlate with counts of ubiquitous and regional nonsynonymous mutations, respectively. Confirming at a functional level the hypothesis that regional TCRs recognize regional mutations was considered to require additional single-cell paired TCR alpha and beta sequencing. Estimated TCR-seq coverage of tumor T cells was only around 6.7% for alpha chains and roughly 13% for beta chains.

Notes on this clonotype: The target of this receptor is not known. No base qualities exist here, and no much larger clone lies one base off it.

Sample time point, as interpreted from the label and publication: sample taken at primary tumor resection. Samples were obtained from approximately 72 patients with early-stage, untreated non-small cell lung cancer from the lung TRACERx cohort. TCR sequencing used whole RNA extracted from tumor and nontumor lung tissue, or from cryopreserved PBMC samples, without cell sorting. A patient was chosen for TCR sequencing only when enough RNA was available from at least two tumor regions. A lung pathologist reviewed the tumor and adjacent nontumor lung specimens before the specimens were selected. Libraries came from 5' RACE. TCRdb names NextSeq 500 as the instrument used. In the TCR library protocol, a unique molecular identifier was attached to each TCR cDNA molecule so that PCR and sequencing errors could be corrected. As for the original processing: TCR identification, UMI-based error correction and CDR3 extraction were all carried out with Decombinator tools. TCRs above a frequency of 2 per 1,000, corresponding to the top 1% of the tumor frequency distribution, were defined as expanded. Expanded tumor TCRs statistically deemed absent (corrected P<0.05) from at least one tumor region were classed as regional, and all other expanded tumor TCRs were classed as ubiquitous. Renyi diversity was calculated using the R vegan package after each repertoire was subsampled 100 times to 5,000 TCRs. CDR3 similarity networks were constructed using string-kernel similarity of amino acid triplets, with links drawn between CDR3s whose pairwise similarity was above 0.82. TCRdb ran its own pipeline on the public reads, namely fastp trimming at Q25 and MiXCR clone calling, and kept in-frame beta chains. Each record represents a unique CDR3 protein, reported with the most common genes and DNA among its rows. TCRdb, rather than the study authors, made the V and J calls. The sample table records thousands of distinct CDR3 sequences; approximately 17% of these occur just once. Of the sample, 12% falls within the top ten clones.

The sequences come from lung tumor tissue, collected at surgery. The clonotype originates from a female donor with early-stage non-small cell lung cancer.

The CDR3 corresponds to CASSQGRGSSYEQYF. The nucleotides read TGCGCCAGCAGCCAAGGCCGCGGGAGCTCCTACGAGCAGTACTTC. The chain was built from TRBV4-3 and TRBJ2-7, with 7 central nucleotides matching TRBD2. The V end gives up 1 base and the J end 0 bases, leaving 3 bases in the junction not matched to a gene. Including the terminal cysteine and phenylalanine, the CDR3 comprises 15 residues. The only DNA kept is the CDR3, 45 bases in frame from the first base. CDR1 and CDR2 were assigned from the germline V gene as LGHNA and YSLEER.